Listed below are T cell receptor beta chains from one sample, sequenced in a study of T cells in Graves' hyperthyroidism and ophthalmopathy. TCRdb processed the multiplex PCR reads anew with MiXCR; each CDR3 protein has one entry. The repertoire holds 200,000 to 250,000 distinct CDR3 sequences, with roughly a quarter as singletons. Source material: blood. The origin of the receptors is a middle-aged woman with Graves' ophthalmopathy. The CDR3 runs from the conserved cysteine through the conserved F or W. A D gene is named only where the DNA matches it firmly. Clone size is shown for a subset of rows, as once, few, many or a class of expanded clone.

>NA|TRBV11-2|TRBJ2-5|NA
TGTGCCAGCAGCTTAGGCCCAGGGGTTACGACCCAGTACTTC
CASSLGPGVTTQYF
>once|TRBV11-2|TRBJ2-7|TRBD2
TGTGCCAGCAGCCCCGGACTAGCGGGAACCTACGAGCAGCACTTC
CASSPGLAGTYEQHF
>many|TRBV6-1|TRBJ2-7|NA
TGTGCCAGCAGTCCCGGGGGGACAGCCACCTACGAGCAGTACTTC
CASSPGGTATYEQYF
>many|TRBV2|TRBJ2-7|TRBD1
TGTGCCAGCAGTGCCGGAAATCGGGGACAGGGGTTTTCTAGTACCTACGAGCAGTACTTC
CASSAGNRGQGFSSTYEQYF
>many|TRBV12-5|TRBJ1-2|NA
TGTGCTAGTGGCCGGGCTGCCCTGGGTCCCGGCTACACCTTC
CASGRAALGPGYTF
>many|TRBV7-2|TRBJ2-7|NA
TGTGCCAGCAGCTTAGCAGGGGGCTACGAGCAGTACTTC
CASSLAGGYEQYF
>NA|TRBV2|TRBJ2-5|NA
TGTGCCAGCAGTGTTTATAGAATAGGAGAGACCCAGTACTTC
CASSVYRIGETQYF
>NA|TRBV28|TRBJ2-7|TRBD1
TGTGCCAGCAGTTCCGGGACAGGGCTCACCTACGAGCAGTACTTC
CASSSGTGLTYEQYF
>NA|TRBV15|TRBJ1-6|TRBD1
TGTGCCACCAGCAGCGACAGGGTTTATAATTCACCCCTCCACTTT
CATSSDRVYNSPLHF
>NA|TRBV19|TRBJ1-6|NA
TGTGCCAGTAGTATCGATTCGGGCAAATCACCCCTCCACTTT
CASSIDSGKSPLHF
>NA|TRBV20-1|TRBJ2-5|NA
TGCAGTGCTGAAGACAGACAAGAGACCCAGTACTTC
CSAEDRQETQYF
>few|TRBV30|TRBJ1-5|TRBD1
TGTGCCTGGAGTGTAGGGCAGGGGGCTTTTCAGCCCCAGCATTTT
CAWSVGQGAFQPQHF
>many|TRBV3-1|TRBJ1-1|NA
TGTGCCAGCAGCCACCCAGAGAGCGGAACTGAAGCTTTCTTT
CASSHPESGTEAFF
>NA|TRBV7-8|TRBJ1-2|NA
TGTGCCAGCAGCTTAGGGCGGTCCTCTGTTGGCTACACCTTC
CASSLGRSSVGYTF
>many|TRBV4-1|TRBJ2-4|NA
TGCGCCAGCAGCCAAGAGGGGGGCGCCAACATTCAGTACTTC
CASSQEGGANIQYF
>many|TRBV6-1|TRBJ2-2|TRBD1
TGTGCCAGCAGTAAACGTACAGGGGTTAAAACCGGGGAGCTGTTTTTT
CASSKRTGVKTGELFF
>few|TRBV12-3/TRBV12-4|TRBJ1-1|TRBD1
TGTGCCAGCAGATATACAGGGGAGGTAGAAGCTTTCTTT
CASRYTGEVEAFF
>many|TRBV3-1|TRBJ2-5|TRBD2
TGTGCCAGCAGCCCTTTAGTGGGGGGGCAAGAGACCCAGTACTTC
CASSPLVGGQETQYF
>few|TRBV28|TRBJ2-7|NA
TGTGCCAGCAGTTTATCTGGTTTCGCCTACTACGAGCAGTACTTC
CASSLSGFAYYEQYF
>many|TRBV30|TRBJ1-6|NA
TGTGCCTGGAGTGTACGGGATGATTCACCCCTCCACTTT
CAWSVRDDSPLHF
>many|TRBV28|TRBJ2-5|TRBD2
TGTGCCAGCAGTGTAACTAGCGGGAGTGGGACCCAGTACTTC
CASSVTSGSGTQYF
>NA|TRBV12-3/TRBV12-4|TRBJ1-1|NA
TGTGCCAGCAGTTTCGGGGGGTCTTACATGAACACTGAAGCTTTCTTT
CASSFGGSYMNTEAFF
>many|TRBV28|TRBJ1-5|TRBD1
TGTGCCAGCAGCCTGGCCGGGACAGGGAGGAATCAGCCCCAGCATTTT
CASSLAGTGRNQPQHF
>NA|TRBV6-1|TRBJ1-5|NA
TGTGCCAGCAATAAACAGCTCAATCAGCCCCAGCATTTT
CASNKQLNQPQHF
>many|TRBV6-5|TRBJ2-5|TRBD2
TGTGCCAGCAGTTCAATTACTAGCGGGATGTACCAAGAGACCCAGTACTTC
CASSSITSGMYQETQYF
>many|TRBV20-1|TRBJ2-5|NA
TGCAGTGCTCGCGACTCGAAGAGGGCGGGAGAGACCCAGTACTTC
CSARDSKRAGETQYF
>once|TRBV12-3/TRBV12-4|TRBJ2-4|TRBD2
TGTGCCAGCAGCCCGACTAGCGGGAGTAACATTCAGTACTTC
CASSPTSGSNIQYF
>many|TRBV2|TRBJ2-1|NA
TGTGCCAGCAGTGAAGCCTGGCCCGGACTCTACAATGAGCAGTTCTTC
CASSEAWPGLYNEQFF
>many|TRBV12-3/TRBV12-4|TRBJ2-7|TRBD2
TGTGCCAGCAGTTCAAGCGGGAGGAGGTACGAGCAGTACTTC
CASSSSGRRYEQYF
>many|TRBV7-8|TRBJ1-3|TRBD1
TGTGCCAGCAGTTTACAGGGGGATGGAAACACCATATATTTT
CASSLQGDGNTIYF
>many|TRBV28|TRBJ2-4|NA
TGTGCCAGCATTCCTGAAAACAGGGTAGCCAAAAACATTCAGTACTTC
CASIPENRVAKNIQYF
>NA|TRBV20-1|TRBJ1-5|NA
TGCAGTGCTAATCCGTCCAGTTATAGCAATCAGCCCCAGCATTTT
CSANPSSYSNQPQHF
>few|TRBV5-4|TRBJ1-1|TRBD1
TGTGCCAGCAGCGCGGACAGGGTTTCTGAAGCTTTCTTT
CASSADRVSEAFF
>many|TRBV28|TRBJ2-3|NA
TGTGCCAGCAGAAAAGGGGCAGGTACAGATACGCAGTATTTT
CASRKGAGTDTQYF
>NA|TRBV28|TRBJ2-5|TRBD2
TGTGCCAGCAGTCAATCCCGTGGAGCGGGAGACCGTGGGACCCAGTACTTC
CASSQSRGAGDRGTQYF
>many|TRBV2|TRBJ2-7|NA
TGTGCCAGCAGTGAGATCACCAGGTACGAGCAGTACTTC
CASSEITRYEQYF
>NA|TRBV6-1|TRBJ2-5|NA
TGTGCCAGCAGTGCCCAGACAGATTTGGAGACCCAGTACTTC
CASSAQTDLETQYF
>NA|TRBV6-1|TRBJ1-5|NA
TGTGCCAGCAGTGGCGGGGGGGCCCAGCCCCAGCATTTT
CASSGGGAQPQHF
>NA|TRBV5-1|TRBJ1-1|NA
TGCGCCAGCAGGCAGGGCCCGGGGATGAACACTGAAGCTTTCTTT
CASRQGPGMNTEAFF
>many|TRBV7-3|TRBJ2-5|NA
TGTGCCAGCAGCTTAACTGGGGTAGCGTCCCAAGAGACCCAGTACTTC
CASSLTGVASQETQYF
>many|TRBV27|TRBJ1-1|TRBD1
TGTGCCAACAGTTTAAAACTAGGACAGGGGTCGACTGAAGCTTTCTTT
CANSLKLGQGSTEAFF
>many|TRBV7-8|TRBJ2-7|NA
TGTGCCAGCAGCCTCCGATTGGAGGGGTACGAGCAGTACTTC
CASSLRLEGYEQYF
>NA|TRBV27|TRBJ2-7|NA
TGTGCCAGCACCCTCCGCCCAGGTTACCACTACGAGCAGTACTTC
CASTLRPGYHYEQYF
>many|TRBV12-3/TRBV12-4|TRBJ1-1|NA
TGTGCCAGCAGTTTAATATCCGGGTTTGGAGCTTTCTTT
CASSLISGFGAFF
>many|TRBV28|TRBJ2-7|TRBD1
TGTGCCAGCAGTTTATCTGGGACAGGAACCTACGAGCAGTACTTC
CASSLSGTGTYEQYF
>NA|TRBV19|TRBJ2-7|TRBD2
TGTGCCAGTAGCTCTCACGGGGCTAGCGGGGAATACGAGCAGTACTTC
CASSSHGASGEYEQYF
>NA|TRBV6-1|TRBJ2-7|TRBD1
TGTGCCAGCCCGGGACAGGGGTTCGCGGGAGAGGGATACGAGCAGTACTTC
CASPGQGFAGEGYEQYF
>many|TRBV12-3/TRBV12-4|TRBJ1-1|NA
TGTGCCAGCAGTTTACAGGGGCACACTGAAGCTTTCTTT
CASSLQGHTEAFF
>many|TRBV6-6|TRBJ1-1|TRBD1
TGTGCCAGCAATTACTCGAGGGGCCGGGCGGGGACAGGTCCTCAATCGAACACTGAAGCTTTCTTT
CASNYSRGRAGTGPQSNTEAFF
>many|TRBV5-1|TRBJ1-1|NA
TGCGCCAGCAGCGGTACAAATACGGGGTATGGAAGCACTGAAGCTTTCTTT
CASSGTNTGYGSTEAFF
>NA|TRBV5-1|TRBJ1-1|TRBD1
TGCGCCAGCAGCTCCACGGGTACAGGGGTGGTACCTGAAGCTTTCTTT
CASSSTGTGVVPEAFF
>NA|TRBV9|TRBJ1-1|TRBD1
TGTGCCAGCAGCGCGACAGGGTTGGACACTGAAGCTTTCTTT
CASSATGLDTEAFF
>few|TRBV5-1|TRBJ1-1|NA
TGCGCCAGCAGCAAAACAGGGTCCACTGAAGCTTTCTTT
CASSKTGSTEAFF
>many|TRBV19|TRBJ2-2|NA
TGTGCCAGTACCCTGAGGGACTCCTACACCGGGGAGCTGTTTTTT
CASTLRDSYTGELFF
>many|TRBV28|TRBJ1-1|NA
TGTGCCAGCAGTTTAGTAGGCTCACGGAACACTGAAGCTTTCTTT
CASSLVGSRNTEAFF
>many|TRBV27|TRBJ2-5|TRBD1
TGTGCCAGCAGTTGGACAGGGGGCCAGACCCAGTACTTC
CASSWTGGQTQYF
>many|TRBV28|TRBJ2-5|NA
TGTGCCAGCAGTCACCTTTGGGGGCGGGGGAAAGAGACCCAGTACTTC
CASSHLWGRGKETQYF
>NA|TRBV15|TRBJ2-7|TRBD1
TGTGCCACCAGCTGGGACAGGGGGAACTACGAGCAGTACTTC
CATSWDRGNYEQYF
>many|TRBV7-2|TRBJ1-5|TRBD1
TGTGCCAGCAGCTTAGGTGGACAGGGGAGCCAGCCCCAGCATTTT
CASSLGGQGSQPQHF